The 21 T cell receptor beta chains reported below all come from one sample, sequenced in a study of vaccination and CD4 T cells after COVID-19. For these receptors, no antigen is known. The treatment was: approximately 10-day PBMC culture with coronavirus spike peptide pools or control peptides (ViraFEST assay). Oncomine TCR Beta short-read sequencing was applied to DNA from cultured CD4+ T cells. TCRdb re-analysed the PCR reads in MiXCR, keeping a single row per CDR3 protein. The sample contains roughly 12,000 distinct CDR3 sequences, 55% to 75% of which appear only once. The source material was CD4+ T cells from blood, cultured in vitro. These receptors all come from a human donor who had recovered from COVID-19.

CDR3 protein: CASSSGATDTQYF. The CDR3 coding sequence is TGTGCCAGTTCGTCAGGGGCCACAGATACGCAGTATTTT. The chain couples TRBV19 to TRBJ2-3, with D possibly being TRBD1 (6 bases). The germline gives CDR1 LNHDA, CDR2 SQIVND (reference sequence). The V end was cut by 8 bases, the J end by 2 bases, with 11 bases between. The CDR3 loop spans 13 amino acids.

This chain links TRBV28 with TRBJ1-6, with 8 bases matching TRBD1. The ends lost 9 bases at V and 8 bases at J; junction bases unmatched: 12. This CDR3 has 15 amino acids. Germline lookup yields CDR1 MDHEN and CDR2 SYDVKM. CDR3 protein: CASGSGQVSYSPLHF. CDR3 coding DNA: TGTGCCAGTGGGTCGGGACAGGTCTCGTATTCACCCCTCCACTTT.

This clonotype has just a few counts. The chain links TRBV24-1 to TRBJ1-5, with D possibly being TRBD1 (5 bases). The CDR3 is made up of 14 amino acids. Trimming shortened V by 3 bases and J by 2 bases, and 7 bases separated the two germline ends. Germline-derived CDR1 and CDR2 are KGHDR and SFDVKD. Here the CDR3 reads CATSDGGGNQPQHF. The DNA for the CDR3 is TGTGCCACCAGTGATGGAGGGGGCAATCAGCCCCAGCATTTT.

The genes are TRBV10-3 and TRBJ2-2; weak D call: TRBD2 (6 bases). The CDR3 spans 16 residues. V lost 6 bases and J 0 bases, leaving 14 bases between the germline ends. In germline, CDR1 is ENHRY, CDR2 SYGVKD. The CDR3 reads CAIRGVAGPNTGELFF. The CDR3 DNA reads TGTGCCATCAGGGGAGTGGCGGGGCCGAACACCGGGGAGCTGTTTTTT.

The CDR3 reads CATSGGSGRGETQYF. For the CDR3, the DNA is TGTGCCACCAGTGGGGGTAGCGGGAGAGGAGAGACCCAGTACTTC. J is TRBJ2-5 and V is TRBV24-1, with 9 bases matching TRBD2. The germline gives CDR1 KGHDR, CDR2 SFDVKD. V dropped 5 bases and J dropped 4; count of bases not matched to a gene: 7. The CDR3 is 15 residues long.

V usage is TRBV2 and J usage is TRBJ1-6; D not certain. Germline loops: CDR1 SNHLY, CDR2 FYNNEI. The CDR3 sequence is 13 residues long. V was pared by 0 bases and J by 7 bases, with 4 bases between. CDR3 in DNA: TGTGCCAGCAGTGAAGCGGAGAATTCACCCCTCCACTTT. Its translation is CASSEAENSPLHF.

V and J are TRBV6-5 and TRBJ2-7, with TRBD1 matching over 8 bases. V lost 4 bases, J lost 7 bases, and 15 bases stayed unmatched. Germline CDR1 MNHEY, CDR2 SVGAGI. CDR3 length: 16 amino acids. Written as DNA, the CDR3 is TGTGCCAGCAGTTCTTCCGGCGGGACAGGTTATGGTGAGCAGTACTTC. This codes for CASSSSGGTGYGEQYF.

The chain recombines TRBV6-2 or TRBV6-3 with TRBJ2-3, with a possible D match to TRBD2 (6 bases). From germline, CDR1 is MNHEY and CDR2 SVGEGT. The V end was cut by 2 bases, the J end by 3 bases, with 6 bases between. The CDR3 covers 13 residues. CDR3 sequence reads: CASSYRETDTQYF. The DNA for the CDR3 is TGTGCCAGCAGTTACCGGGAGACAGATACGCAGTATTTT.

Worth noting for this clonotype: One end of the junction does not line up with germline, which may come from a read error. The gene calls are TRBV20-1 and TRBJ1-6; D is unresolved. The CDR3 spans 14 residues. Germline CDR1 DFQATT, CDR2 SNEGSKA (reference sequence). The CDR3 is CSAPDRLYNSPLHF. In nucleotides, the CDR3 is TGCAGTGCTCCAGACCGGTTATATAACTCACCCCTCCACTTT.

The V gene is TRBV24-1, the J gene TRBJ2-3; tentative D call: TRBD1 (5 bases). The CDR3 has 17 residues. Trimming removed 2 bases from V and 3 bases from J, with 17 bases in between. Germline V gene sequence: CDR1 KGHDR, CDR2 SFDVKD. The CDR3 reads CATSDSLDNWLTDTQYF. Written as DNA, the CDR3 is TGTGCCACCAGTGATTCTCTGGACAACTGGCTTACAGATACGCAGTATTTT.

This clonotype was seen once. The genes are TRBV27 and TRBJ2-2; the D is unclear. This CDR3 contains 14 residues. Trimming took 8 bases from V and 2 from J, leaving 12 bases between them. Germline-derived CDR1 and CDR2 are MNHEY and SMNVEV (reference sequence). CDR3 sequence: CASLSSLNTGELFF. The CDR3 DNA is TGTGCCAGCTTGTCATCGTTAAACACCGGGGAGCTGTTTTTT.

In this sample, this clonotype turned up a few times. The V call is TRBV19, the J call TRBJ1-2; tentative D call: TRBD1 (5 bases). This CDR3 is 11 amino acids long. CDR1 LNHDA and CDR2 SQIVND come from the germline V gene (reference sequence). Trimming took 6 bases from V and 4 from J, leaving 6 bases between them. The CDR3 loop reads CASRQAYGYTF. CDR3 nucleotides: TGTGCCAGTAGACAGGCCTATGGCTACACCTTC.

This chain joins TRBV28 and TRBJ2-3; 9 positions agree with TRBD2. The CDR3 is 19 residues long. Germline CDR1 MDHEN, CDR2 SYDVKM. V was pared by 3 bases and J by 0 bases, with 13 bases of the junction left unmatched. CDR3 in amino acids: CASSLFAGGRGTSTDTQYF. The CDR3 nucleotides read TGTGCCAGCAGTTTGTTTGCGGGAGGGCGGGGGACGAGCACAGATACGCAGTATTTT.

The rearrangement links TRBV7-2 to TRBJ2-7; D assignment may be TRBD1 or TRBD2 (5 bases each). V shed 5 bases and J shed 2 bases, with 16 bases lying between them. The V gene's germline CDR1 is SGHTA and CDR2 FQGNSA. CDR3 length equals 15 residues. In DNA, the CDR3 is TGTGCCAGCAGCCCCCTTGGGGCGGGTCCCTACGAGCAGTACTTC. It yields the protein CASSPLGAGPYEQYF.

The genes are TRBV29-1 and TRBJ2-7, with D possibly called TRBD1 or TRBD2 (5 bases each). V lost 6 bases, J lost 7 bases, and 19 bases lay in between. Germline CDR1 SQVTM, CDR2 ANQGSEA. The CDR3 is 13 residues long. The CDR3, as DNA: TGCAGCGTAAGGGACCCCAGGGCAAGGGAGCAGTACTTC. As protein: CSVRDPRAREQYF.

V gene TRBV6-1 combines with J gene TRBJ2-4; D uncertain. CDR3 size: 14 residues. Between the trimmed V and J ends, which lost 6 bases and 1 base, there was a span of 10 bases. Germline CDR1 reads MNHNS; CDR2 reads SASEGT. CDR3 DNA: TGTGCCAGCAGCCCAGGACCGGCCAAAAACATTCAGTACTTC. Translation gives CASSPGPAKNIQYF.

The rearrangement joins TRBV19 to TRBJ1-2; 7 nucleotides match TRBD1. The CDR3 contains 13 residues. Trimming cost V 9 bases and J 5 bases; bases outside gene matches: 9. The germline V gene has CDR1 LNHDA and CDR2 SQIVND (reference sequence). CDR3 DNA sequence: TGTGCCAGCACACAGGGGAGAACATATGGCTACACCTTC. This encodes CASTQGRTYGYTF.

The chain employs TRBV6-1 and TRBJ2-7, with 10 bases fitting TRBD2. After removal of 9 bases from V and 3 bases from J, the junction contained 5 bases not matched to a gene. This CDR3 region has 13 residues. The germline V gene encodes CDR1 MNHNS and CDR2 SASEGT. CDR3 sequence: CASWGTSDYEQYF. In nucleotides, the CDR3 is TGTGCCAGTTGGGGGACTAGCGACTACGAGCAGTACTTC.

This clonotype occurred once. V and J are TRBV19 and TRBJ1-5, with D perhaps matching TRBD1 (6 bases). V lost 6 bases and J 0 bases, leaving 15 bases between the germline ends. CDR3 length equals 16 residues. Germline CDR1 reads LNHDA; CDR2 reads SQIVND (reference sequence). CDR3: CASRYRAGDSNQPQHF. The CDR3 DNA reads TGTGCCAGTAGATACAGGGCGGGAGATAGCAATCAGCCCCAGCATTTT.

The chain links TRBV28 to TRBJ2-1; TRBD2 agrees at 7 bases. The CDR3 covers 15 residues. In germline, CDR1 is MDHEN, CDR2 SYDVKM. V shed 5 bases and J 3 bases; nucleotides not matched to a gene: 7. The DNA of the CDR3 is TGTGCCAGCAGTCTAACTAGCGCCGTCTACAATGAGCAGTTCTTC. Translation: CASSLTSAVYNEQFF.

This clonotype showed up just a few times. The rearrangement links TRBV20-1 to TRBJ2-7; 7 positions agree with TRBD2. The CDR3 runs to 14 residues. The trim removed 3 bases at V and 3 bases at J, leaving 8 bases unmatched. Germline CDR1 and CDR2: DFQATT and SNEGSKA (reference sequence). The DNA for the CDR3 is TGCAGTGCTAGCGCCCCCCTAGCGGACTACGAGCAGTACTTC. Amino acids: CSASAPLADYEQYF.